What follows describes a single T cell receptor beta chain. This sample stems from a study of blood T cell repertoires in COVID-19. Using immunoSEQ multiplex PCR, the repertoire was profiled, and TCRdb retains in-frame clones only, with some absent. Among some 110,000 clones listed, about four fifths were seen once. The CDR3 is made up of 14 amino acids. V dropped 5 bases and J dropped 0 bases, with 12 bases sitting between them. The germline CDR1 and CDR2 sequences are SGHRS and YFSETQ. The source is an elderly man with acute or convalescent COVID-19. The sequencing sample was made of peripheral blood. V and J are TRBV5-1 and TRBJ2-7, with D maybe TRBD1 (5 bases). The CDR3 DNA is TGCGCCAGCAGACCACAGGTTAGCTCCTACGAGCAGTACTTC. It yields the protein CASRPQVSSYEQYF.